Presented here are 10 T cell receptor beta chains from one specimen sequenced in a study of blood T cell repertoires in COVID-19. Profiled with immunoSEQ multiplex PCR; TCRdb holds only in-frame clones, not every one. The sample has about 250,000 clones, 86% seen once; the top ten hold around 6%. Sequencing was carried out using peripheral blood. The receptor set was obtained from a woman older than 75 with COVID-19, enrolled during active disease.

J is TRBJ1-5 and V is TRBV6-2 or TRBV6-3; a possible D gene is TRBD1 (5 bases). In germline, CDR1 is MNHEY, CDR2 SVGEGT. There are 15 residues in the CDR3. V was trimmed by 2 bases and J by 1 base, leaving 9 bases between them. DNA for the CDR3: TGTGCCAGCAGTTACCCAGGGTCGAGCAATCAGCCCCAGCATTTT. Protein: CASSYPGSSNQPQHF.

The chain has TRBV14 and TRBJ1-3; D is ambiguous. The germline V gene has CDR1 SGHDN and CDR2 FVKESK. V was cut by 1 base and J by 0 bases, with 7 bases left in between. The CDR3 is 15 amino acids. This CDR3 reads CASSQVASSGNTIYF. The CDR3 bases are TGTGCCAGCAGCCAAGTTGCGAGCTCTGGAAACACCATATATTTT.

The J gene is TRBJ1-1, the V gene TRBV10-3, with D hard to call. This CDR3 is built from 13 residues. Germline lookup yields CDR1 ENHRY and CDR2 SYGVKD. The V end lost 7 bases, the J end lost 2 bases, and 11 bases lay between the germline ends. The CDR3 loop is CAITREGNTEAFF. For the CDR3, the DNA is TGTGCCATCACACGGGAAGGAAACACTGAAGCTTTCTTT.

The DNA of the CDR3 is TGTGCCAGCAGTGACCTCAGGGGTGGCTACACCTTC. It specifies CASSDLRGGYTF. The chain couples TRBV6-4 to TRBJ1-2, with D possibly matching TRBD1 (6 bases). Germline V gives CDR1 MRHNA, CDR2 SNTAGT. Deletions cut 2 bases from V and 7 bases from J, with 8 bases between. CDR3 length: 12 amino acids.

The chain carries TRBV7-6 and TRBJ2-2, with D possibly TRBD2 on 5 matching bases. Trimming took 3 bases from V and 0 from J, leaving 8 bases between them. Germline lookup yields CDR1 SGHVS and CDR2 FNYEAQ. The CDR3 consists of 15 residues. The chain's CDR3 is CASSLGASNTGELFF. In DNA, the CDR3 is TGTGCCAGCAGCTTGGGAGCTTCGAACACCGGGGAGCTGTTTTTT. Supplemented by reference TRBV7-6 and TRBJ2-2, the full variable domain reads GAGVSQSPRYKVTKRGQDVALRCDPISGHVSLYWYRQALGQGPEFLTYFNYEAQQDKSGLPNDRFSAERPEGSISTLTIQRTEQRDSAMYRCASSLGASNTGELFFGEGSRLTVL.

This sequence joins TRBV7-9 and TRBJ2-3; D gene unclear. The V end was cut by 3 bases, the J end by 3 bases, with 10 bases between. This CDR3 is built from 14 residues. Germline CDR1 SEHNR, CDR2 FQNEAQ (reference sequence). The DNA for the CDR3 is TGTGCCAGCAGCTTTATGCTCGGGACAGATACGCAGTATTTT. This codes for CASSFMLGTDTQYF.

V usage is TRBV6-7 and J usage is TRBJ1-3; D possibly corresponds to TRBD1 (6 bases). TRBV6-7 is known as an ORF, though its function is uncertain. The CDR3 totals 14 residues. V dropped 7 bases and J dropped 2 bases, with 12 bases sitting between them. The CDR3 DNA reads as TGTGCCAGCACCCACCAGGGGCCTGGAAACACCATATATTTT. Amino acids: CASTHQGPGNTIYF.

The CDR3 nucleotides are TGTGCCAGCAGCGTAGCCGACAGACTCTATGGCTACACCTTC. The encoded protein is CASSVADRLYGYTF. The J gene is TRBJ1-2, the V gene TRBV9; tentatively, D is TRBD1 (5 bases). Germline V gene sequence: CDR1 SGDLS, CDR2 YYNGEE. The CDR3 extends over 14 amino acids. Between the trimmed V and J ends, which lost 0 bases and 4 bases, there was a span of 10 bases.

This rearrangement joins TRBV10-3 to TRBJ1-5; weak D call: TRBD1 (5 bases). From germline, CDR1 is ENHRY and CDR2 SYGVKD. Trimming removed 3 bases at V and 2 bases at J, with 14 bases between. The CDR3 covers 16 residues. The DNA for the CDR3 is TGTGCCATCAGTGACACCTGGGGCGACGGCAATCAGCCCCAGCATTTT. Translated, it gives CAISDTWGDGNQPQHF.

The rearrangement joins TRBV5-1 to TRBJ1-4; 7 bases align to TRBD1. Germline loops: CDR1 SGHRS, CDR2 YFSETQ. Trimming removed 3 bases from V and 0 bases from J; junction bases left unmatched: 2. CDR3 length: 15 amino acids. The CDR3 DNA sequence: TGCGCCAGCAGCTCCCAGGGGGCAACTAATGAAAAACTGTTTTTT. Protein product: CASSSQGATNEKLFF.